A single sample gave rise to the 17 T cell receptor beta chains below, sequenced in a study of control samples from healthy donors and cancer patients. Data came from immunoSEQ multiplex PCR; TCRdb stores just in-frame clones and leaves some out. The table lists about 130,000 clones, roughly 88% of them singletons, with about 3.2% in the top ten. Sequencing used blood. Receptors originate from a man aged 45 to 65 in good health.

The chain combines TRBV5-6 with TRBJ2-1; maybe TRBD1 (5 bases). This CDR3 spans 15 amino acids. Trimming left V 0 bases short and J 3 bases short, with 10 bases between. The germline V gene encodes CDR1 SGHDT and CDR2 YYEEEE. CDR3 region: CASSLETAFYNEQFF. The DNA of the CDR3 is TGTGCCAGCAGCTTGGAGACAGCTTTCTACAATGAGCAGTTCTTC.

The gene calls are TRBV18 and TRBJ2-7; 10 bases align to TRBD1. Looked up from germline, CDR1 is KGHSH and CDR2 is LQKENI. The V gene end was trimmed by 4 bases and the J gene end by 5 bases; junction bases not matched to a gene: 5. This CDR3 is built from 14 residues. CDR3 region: CASSLGQGINEQYF. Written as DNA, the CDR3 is TGTGCCAGCTCACTGGGACAGGGGATAAACGAGCAGTACTTC. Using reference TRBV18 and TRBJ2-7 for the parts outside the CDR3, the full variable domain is NAGVMQNPRHLVRRRGQEARLRCSPMKGHSHVYWYRQLPEEGLKFMVYLQKENIIDESGMPKERFSAEFPKEGPSILRIQQVVRGDSAAYFCASSLGQGINEQYFGPGTRLTVT.

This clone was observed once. As DNA, the CDR3 is TGCGCCAGCAGCCTAACCAATCAAAGGACAGGGGGCCATGGCTACACCTTC. Its translation: CASSLTNQRTGGHGYTF. The rearrangement links TRBV5-1 to TRBJ1-2, with 11 bases fitting TRBD1. This CDR3 comprises 17 residues. Germline lookup yields CDR1 SGHRS and CDR2 YFSETQ. The V and J ends lost 4 bases and 6 bases, in that order; junction bases with no gene match: 14.

The CDR3, as DNA: TGCGCCAGCAGTACGGACAGGGGCCACGAGCAGTACTTC. Amino acids: CASSTDRGHEQYF. This chain links TRBV5-1 with TRBJ2-7; 9 nucleotides match TRBD1. The length of the CDR3 is 13 residues. V trimming: 5 bases; J trimming: 5 bases; junction bases outside the gene matches: 5. CDR1 SGHRS and CDR2 YFSETQ come from the germline V gene.

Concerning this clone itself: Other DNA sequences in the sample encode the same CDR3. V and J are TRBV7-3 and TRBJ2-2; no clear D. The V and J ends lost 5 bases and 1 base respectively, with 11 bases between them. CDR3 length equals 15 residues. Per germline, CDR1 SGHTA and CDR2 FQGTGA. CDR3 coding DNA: TGTGCCAGCAGCCCGCGGACGGGGAACACCGGGGAGCTGTTTTTT. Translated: CASSPRTGNTGELFF.

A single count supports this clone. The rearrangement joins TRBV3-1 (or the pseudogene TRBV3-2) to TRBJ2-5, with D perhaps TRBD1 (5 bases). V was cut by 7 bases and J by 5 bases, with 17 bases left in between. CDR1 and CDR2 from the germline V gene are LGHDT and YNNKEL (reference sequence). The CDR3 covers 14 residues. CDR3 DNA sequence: TGTGCCAGCAAACCCTCGAATGGGGCGGAGACCCAGTACTTC. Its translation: CASKPSNGAETQYF.

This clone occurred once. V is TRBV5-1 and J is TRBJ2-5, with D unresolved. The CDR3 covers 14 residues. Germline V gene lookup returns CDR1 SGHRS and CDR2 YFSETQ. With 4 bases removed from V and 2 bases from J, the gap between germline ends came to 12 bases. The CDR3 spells CASSPERLQETQYF. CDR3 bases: TGCGCCAGCAGCCCGGAACGTTTACAAGAGACCCAGTACTTC.

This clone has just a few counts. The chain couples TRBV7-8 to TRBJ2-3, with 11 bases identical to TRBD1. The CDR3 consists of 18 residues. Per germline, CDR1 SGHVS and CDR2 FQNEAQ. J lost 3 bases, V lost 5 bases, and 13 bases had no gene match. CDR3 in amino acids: CASSRRWGQGGGTDTQYF. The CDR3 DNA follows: TGTGCCAGCAGCCGGCGATGGGGACAGGGGGGCGGAACAGATACGCAGTATTTT.

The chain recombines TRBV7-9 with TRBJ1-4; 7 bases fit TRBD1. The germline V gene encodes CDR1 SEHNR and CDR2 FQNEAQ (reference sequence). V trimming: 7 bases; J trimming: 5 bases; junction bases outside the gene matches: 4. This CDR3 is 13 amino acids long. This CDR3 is CASNQGVNEKLFF. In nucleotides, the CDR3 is TGTGCCAGCAACCAGGGGGTAAATGAAAAACTGTTTTTT. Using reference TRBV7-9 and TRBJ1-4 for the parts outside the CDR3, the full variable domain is DTGVSQNPRHKITKRGQNVTFRCDPISEHNRLYWYRQTLGQGPEFLTYFQNEAQLEKSRLLSDRFSAERPKGSFSTLEIQRTEQGDSAMYLCASNQGVNEKLFFGSGTQLSVL.

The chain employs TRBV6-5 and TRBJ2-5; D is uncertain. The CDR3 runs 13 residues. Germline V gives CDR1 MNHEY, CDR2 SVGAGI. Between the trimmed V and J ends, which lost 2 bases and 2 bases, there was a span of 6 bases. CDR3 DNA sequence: TGTGCCAGCAGTTACCGCGGTCAAGAGACCCAGTACTTC. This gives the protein CASSYRGQETQYF.

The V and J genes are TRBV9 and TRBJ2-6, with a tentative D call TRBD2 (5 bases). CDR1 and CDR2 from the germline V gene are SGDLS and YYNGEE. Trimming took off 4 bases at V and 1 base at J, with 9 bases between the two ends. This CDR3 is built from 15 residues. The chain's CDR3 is CASSRRGSGANVLTF. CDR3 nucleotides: TGTGCCAGCAGCCGGAGAGGGTCTGGGGCCAACGTCCTGACTTTC.

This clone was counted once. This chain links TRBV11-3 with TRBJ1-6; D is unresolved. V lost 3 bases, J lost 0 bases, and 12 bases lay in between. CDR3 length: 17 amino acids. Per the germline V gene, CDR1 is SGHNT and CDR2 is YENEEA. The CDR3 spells CASSFGLQSSYNSPLHF. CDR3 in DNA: TGTGCCAGCAGCTTCGGACTGCAGAGCTCCTATAATTCACCCCTCCACTTT.

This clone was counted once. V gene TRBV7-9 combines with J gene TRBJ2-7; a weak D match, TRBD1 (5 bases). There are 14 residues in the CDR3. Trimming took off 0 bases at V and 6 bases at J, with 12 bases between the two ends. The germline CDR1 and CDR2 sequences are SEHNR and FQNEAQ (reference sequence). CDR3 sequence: CASSLALPGIEQYF. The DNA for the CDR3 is TGTGCCAGCAGCTTAGCCCTGCCAGGGATCGAGCAGTACTTC.

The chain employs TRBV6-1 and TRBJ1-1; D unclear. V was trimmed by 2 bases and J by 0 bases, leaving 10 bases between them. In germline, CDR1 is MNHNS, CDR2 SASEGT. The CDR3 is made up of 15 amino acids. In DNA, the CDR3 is TGTGCCAGCAGTGAATCGAGGAGCGTGAACACTGAAGCTTTCTTT. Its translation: CASSESRSVNTEAFF.

CDR3: CASSLGEDTQYF. The CDR3, as DNA: TGTGCCAGCAGTCTTGGGGAAGATACGCAGTATTTT. V gene TRBV6-6 combines with J gene TRBJ2-3, with D unresolved. V was shortened by 5 bases and J by 5 bases, with 8 bases between the two germline ends. Germline V gene sequence: CDR1 MNHNY, CDR2 SVGAGI (reference sequence). The CDR3 runs 12 residues.

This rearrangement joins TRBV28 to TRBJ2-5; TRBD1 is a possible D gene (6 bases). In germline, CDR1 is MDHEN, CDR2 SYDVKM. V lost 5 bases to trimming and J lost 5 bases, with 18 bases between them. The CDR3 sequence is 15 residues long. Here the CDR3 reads CASSPGQYRTETQYF. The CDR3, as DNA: TGTGCCAGCAGTCCCGGACAGTATCGGACGGAGACCCAGTACTTC.

CDR3 in DNA: TGTGCCAGCAGCTTATGGGACAGCCCCTACGAGCAGTACTTC. Translation: CASSLWDSPYEQYF. V is TRBV5-5 and J is TRBJ2-7; 7 positions match TRBD1. Germline loops: CDR1 SGHKS, CDR2 YYEKEE (reference sequence). V shed 2 bases, J shed 2 bases, and the junction held 4 bases outside the gene matches. The CDR3 runs 14 residues.